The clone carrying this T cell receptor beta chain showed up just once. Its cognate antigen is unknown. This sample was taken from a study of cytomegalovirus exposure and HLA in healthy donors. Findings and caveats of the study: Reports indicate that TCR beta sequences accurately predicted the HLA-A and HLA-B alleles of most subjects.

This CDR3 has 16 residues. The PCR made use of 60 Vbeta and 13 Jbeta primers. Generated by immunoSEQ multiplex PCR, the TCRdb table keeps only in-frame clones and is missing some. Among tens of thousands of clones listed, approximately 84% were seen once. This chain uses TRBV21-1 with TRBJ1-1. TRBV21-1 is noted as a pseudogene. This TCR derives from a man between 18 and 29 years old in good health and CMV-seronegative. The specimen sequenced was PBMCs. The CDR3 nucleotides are TGTGCCAGCAGCAAAGGTCGGGGGGGAAAGTTCACTGAAGCTTTCTTT. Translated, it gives CASSKGRGGKFTEAFF.